This T cell receptor beta chain was retrieved from a study of cytomegalovirus exposure and HLA in healthy donors. The junction had 10 bases not matched to a gene; V was cut back by 4 bases and J by 6 bases. The germline gives CDR1 SGHVS, CDR2 FNYEAQ. The CDR3 is 16 amino acids. 13 Jbeta primers and 60 Vbeta primers were used for the PCR. The table came from immunoSEQ multiplex PCR; TCRdb's copy has only in-frame clones and leaves some out. The sample records about 140,000 clones, almost 80% being singletons. This sequence was found in a man between 18 and 35 years old in good health and CMV-seronegative. The chain uses TRBV7-6 and TRBJ1-4; TRBD1 aligns across 8 bases. Specimen: PBMCs. The CDR3 reads CASSWLGQAGDEKLFF. The CDR3 nucleotides are TGTGCCAGCAGCTGGCTGGGACAGGCGGGAGATGAAAAACTGTTTTTT.